The clone carrying this TCR beta chain occurred once. Its specificity is not known. The data belong to a study of OX40 agonist ivuxolimab in advanced cancers. Study-level results: Among T cells, CD8+ cells averaged more expanded clones than CD4+ cells.

In germline, CDR1 is LNHNV, CDR2 YYDKDF (reference sequence). The CDR3 consists of 11 residues. The V gene lost 1 base and the J gene lost 8 bases, with 5 bases spanning the gap. Repertoires were generated with immunoSEQ multiplex PCR, while TCRdb's copy carries only in-frame clones and drops some. This sample carries 20,000 to 25,000 clones, about 87% of them seen once, and the ten largest clones take roughly 10%. This chain uses TRBV15 with TRBJ1-1; D is unresolved. The source material was CD4+ or CD8+ T cells sorted from blood, sampled in a trial of the OX40 agonist ivuxolimab. This clonotype was obtained from an adult with an advanced solid tumor such as melanoma, head and neck, liver or kidney cancer. DNA for the CDR3: TGTGCCACCAGCAGAGCAGCCGAAGCTTTCTTT. This translates into CATSRAAEAFF. Full variable domain (remainder filled in from reference TRBV15 and TRBJ1-1): DAMVIQNPRYQVTQFGKPVTLSCSQTLNHNVMYWYQQKSSQAPKLLFHYYDKDFNNEADTPDNFQSRRPNTSFCFLDIRSPGLGDTAMYLCATSRAAEAFFGQGTRLTVV.